Sequencing of this T cell receptor (beta chain) was carried out in a study of OX40 agonist ivuxolimab in advanced cancers. Turning to the study itself: The drug used for patients, ivuxolimab, was an agonistic anti-OX40 (CD134) antibody. Averaging approximately 60 years in age, with a range of roughly 23 to 80, the cohort was more than 75% male.

Sequencing used immunoSEQ multiplex PCR; TCRdb keeps in-frame clones, though not all of them. Seen here are 35,000 to 40,000 clones, around 92% observed once, and the top ten hold 7.5% to 10%. V lost 1 base and J lost 4, with 10 bases in between. The length of the CDR3 is 14 residues. Germline V gene lookup returns CDR1 SEHNR and CDR2 FQNEAQ (reference sequence). This receptor was identified in an adult with an advanced solid tumor such as melanoma, head and neck, liver or kidney cancer. Sample: CD4+ or CD8+ T cells sorted from blood, taken in a trial of the OX40 agonist ivuxolimab. The chain is built from TRBV7-9 and TRBJ1-2; D gene uncertain. The CDR3 DNA reads TGTGCCAGCAGCTTAGTTGACGTGGGCTATGGCTACACCTTC. Protein product: CASSLVDVGYGYTF.